This T cell receptor beta chain was identified during a study of blood T cell repertoires in COVID-19. Study details: Sites in the United States, Italy and Spain provided acute and convalescent COVID-19 samples. T cells, B-cell-depleted T cells, or PBMCs provided the cDNA or gDNA that served as material.

CDR1 SGHTA and CDR2 FQGNSA come from the germline V gene. The CDR3 loop spans 16 amino acids. This clone was seen once. A junction end diverges from the germline sequence, so it may reflect a read error. Other DNA sequences in the sample encode the same CDR3. The table came from immunoSEQ multiplex PCR; TCRdb's copy has only in-frame clones and leaves some out. The table records tens of thousands of clones, 80% to 90% of them present only once. This chain uses TRBV7-2 with TRBJ2-7; 9 bases align to TRBD2. The sequence was collected from a human donor with acute or convalescent COVID-19. The donor label of this sample is uncertain. Sequencing was performed on peripheral blood. The CDR3 here is CASSLDSGGAYREQYF. CDR3 DNA sequence: TGCGCCAGCAGCTTAGATAGCGGGGGAGCTTATCGGGAGCAGTACTTC.